Detailed here is one TCR beta chain. The data were obtained in a study of T-cell memory formation after mild COVID-19. This CDR3 comprises 15 residues. With V trimmed by 4 bases and J by 4 bases, 6 bases remained unmatched. In germline, CDR1 is SGHRS, CDR2 YFSETQ. One entry per CDR3 protein results from TCRdb running MiXCR on the 5' RACE reads. This table holds around 260,000 distinct CDR3 sequences, 15% to 20% found once. This TCR derives from a man younger than 30 who had mild COVID-19 (a few samples of this study predate the infection). Cell type and time point are not known. Material: PBMCs or a T cell subset sorted from them (not recorded which). This sequence joins TRBV5-1 and TRBJ1-2; 11 bases map to TRBD1. For the CDR3, the DNA is TGCGCCAGCAGCCCGCGGGACAGGGGGGGCTATGGCTACACCTTC. This translates into CASSPRDRGGYGYTF.